This T cell receptor beta chain was sequenced during a study of metastatic and nonmetastatic thyroid tumors. The overall study: A comparison of repertoires was made across blood and tumor or nodule tissue from malignant and benign thyroid patients. General study points: Compared with benign nodules, malignant thyroid tumors were reported to have significantly higher TCR beta diversity in both blood and tumor.

Details on this clone: Its matching antigen is unknown. Sequence at one end of the junction differs from germline and may be a read error.

CDR3 length equals 14 residues. Looked up from germline, CDR1 is MNHNS and CDR2 is SASEGT. Original analysis: The study's classifier, a distant-metastasis tool for papillary thyroid cancer, was built using CDR3 differences across clinicopathological groups. MiXCR was used by TCRdb to re-call the PCR reads. TCRdb's processing, not the authors' own work, is the source of the V and J calls. The table has about 15,000 clones, around 25% seen once. Thyroid surgery was performed in patients who had received no treatment beforehand. The sequence came from a male donor with papillary thyroid cancer or a benign thyroid nodule (not recorded which). Some clones in this sample may be carry-over from other donors' samples. The sequenced sample consisted of blood. The chain combines TRBV6-1 with TRBJ1-2; tentative D call: TRBD1 (5 bases). CDR3 nucleotide sequence: TGTGCCAGCAGACCCCCCGGGACGGGGGTGACCAACGCCTTC. Amino acids: CASRPPGTGVTNAF.